This T cell receptor (beta chain) is drawn from a study of CD8 T cells in Susac syndrome. This CDR3 contains 13 residues. Germline CDR1 and CDR2: DFQATT and SNEGSKA (reference sequence). V was pared by 2 bases and J by 3 bases, with 9 bases between. Random-hexamer reverse transcription was applied to roughly 0.5 to 1 ug RNA. TCRdb ran MiXCR on the immunoSEQ multiplex PCR reads and lists one entry per CDR3 protein. The sample lists about 120,000 distinct CDR3 sequences, just over 95% occurring once. Sequencing was performed on CD4+ T cells from PBMCs. This rearrangement joins TRBV20-1 to TRBJ2-3; unclear D gene. The sequence came from a human donor with Susac syndrome. This CDR3 reads CSARRRQTDTQYF. The CDR3 bases are TGCAGTGCTAGACGACGGCAAACAGATACGCAGTATTTT.